Sequencing of this T cell receptor beta chain was carried out in a study of T cell responses to AZD1222 COVID-19 vaccine. General study findings and limits: Every sample of the repertoires postdated the peak T cell response. Females outnumbered males among donors, who were mostly white British; clonal diversity was possibly underestimated.

Some clones are missing from TCRdb's copy, which holds only in-frame ones; the method was immunoSEQ multiplex PCR. The data contain 120,000 or so clones, more than 70% of them seen just once; the ten biggest clones take up 1.5% to 1.8%. CDR1 and CDR2 from the germline V gene are MNHEY and SMNVEV (reference sequence). The CDR3 extends over 13 amino acids. V was shortened by 3 bases and J by 5 bases, with 11 bases between the two germline ends. There are a few counts of this clone. Its specificity is not known. The specimen comprised peripheral blood, sampled on day 0 of AZD1222 vaccination. The chain couples TRBV27 to TRBJ2-7; tentative D call: TRBD2 (6 bases). The sequence derives from an adult in good health. The CDR3 sequence is CASSFRGIDEQYF. CDR3 sequence (DNA): TGTGCCAGCAGTTTCCGGGGGATCGACGAGCAGTACTTC.